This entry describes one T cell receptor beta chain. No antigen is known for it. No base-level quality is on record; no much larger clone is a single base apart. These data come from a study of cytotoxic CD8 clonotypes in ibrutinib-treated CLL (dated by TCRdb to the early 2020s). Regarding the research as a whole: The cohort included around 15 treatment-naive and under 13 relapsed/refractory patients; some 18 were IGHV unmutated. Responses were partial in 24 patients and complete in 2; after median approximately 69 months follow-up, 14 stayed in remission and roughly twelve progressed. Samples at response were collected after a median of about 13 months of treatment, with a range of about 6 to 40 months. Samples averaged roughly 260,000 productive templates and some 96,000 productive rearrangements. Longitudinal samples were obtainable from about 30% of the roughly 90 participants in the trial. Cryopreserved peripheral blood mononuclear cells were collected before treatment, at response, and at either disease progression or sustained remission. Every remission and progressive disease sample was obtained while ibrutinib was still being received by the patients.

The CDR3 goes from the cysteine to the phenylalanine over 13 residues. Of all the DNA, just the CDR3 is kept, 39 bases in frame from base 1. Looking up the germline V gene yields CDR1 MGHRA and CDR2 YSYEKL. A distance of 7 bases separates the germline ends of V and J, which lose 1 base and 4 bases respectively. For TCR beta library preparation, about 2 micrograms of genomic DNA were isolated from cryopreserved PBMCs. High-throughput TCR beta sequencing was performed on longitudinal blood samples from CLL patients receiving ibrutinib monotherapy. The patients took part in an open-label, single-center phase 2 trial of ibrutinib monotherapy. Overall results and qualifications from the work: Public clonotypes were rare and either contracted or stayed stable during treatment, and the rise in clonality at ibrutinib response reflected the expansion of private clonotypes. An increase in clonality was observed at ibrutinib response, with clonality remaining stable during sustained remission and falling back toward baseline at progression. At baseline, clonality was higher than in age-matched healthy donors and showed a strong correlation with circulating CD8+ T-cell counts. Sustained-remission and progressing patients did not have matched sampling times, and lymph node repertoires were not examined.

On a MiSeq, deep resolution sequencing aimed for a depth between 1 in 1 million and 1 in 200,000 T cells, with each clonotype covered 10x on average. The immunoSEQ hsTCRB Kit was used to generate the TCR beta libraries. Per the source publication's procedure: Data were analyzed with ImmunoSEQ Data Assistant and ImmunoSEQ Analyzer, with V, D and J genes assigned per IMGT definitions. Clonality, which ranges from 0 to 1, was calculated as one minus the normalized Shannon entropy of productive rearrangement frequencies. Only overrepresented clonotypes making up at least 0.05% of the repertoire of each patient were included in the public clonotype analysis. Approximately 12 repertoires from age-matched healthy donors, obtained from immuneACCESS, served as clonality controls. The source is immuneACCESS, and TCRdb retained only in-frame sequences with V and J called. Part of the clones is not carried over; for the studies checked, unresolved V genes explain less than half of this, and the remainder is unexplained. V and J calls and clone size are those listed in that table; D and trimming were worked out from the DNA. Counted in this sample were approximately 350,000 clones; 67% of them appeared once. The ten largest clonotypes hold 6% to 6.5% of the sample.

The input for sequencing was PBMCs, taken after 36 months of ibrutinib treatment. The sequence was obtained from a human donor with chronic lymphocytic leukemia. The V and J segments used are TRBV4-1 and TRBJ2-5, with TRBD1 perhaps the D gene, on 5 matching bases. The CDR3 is CASSQVQGETQYF. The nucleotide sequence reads TGCGCCAGCAGCCAAGTCCAGGGAGAGACCCAGTACTTC.